This TCR beta chain is drawn from a study of T-cell memory formation after mild COVID-19. Study-level findings and limits: Clones contracting day 15 to 85 were balanced CD4/CD8; later expanders leaned CD4+. The CD4+ clones that contracted clustered mainly within CM and EM, and the CD8+ clones concentrated in EMRA.

TCRalpha and TCRbeta libraries used 5'RACE with constant-segment primers and UMIs. MiXCR, run by TCRdb on the 5' RACE reads, gives a single entry per CDR3 protein. The repertoire holds 180,000 or so distinct CDR3 sequences, with more than 9% as singletons. The trim removed 3 bases at V and 3 bases at J, leaving 5 bases unmatched. Germline V gene sequence: CDR1 SGHRS, CDR2 YFSETQ. CDR3 size: 14 residues. About this clonotype: No antigen is known for it.

The chain links TRBV5-1 to TRBJ1-2, with TRBD1 identical over 7 bases. The specimen was PBMCs or a T cell subset sorted from them (not recorded which). This sequence originates from a man younger than 35 who had mild COVID-19 (a few samples of this study predate the infection). Cell type and time point are not known. The CDR3 DNA reads TGCGCCAGCAGCTCCGAGGGGGCCCACTATGGCTACACCTTC. It specifies CASSSEGAHYGYTF. Full variable domain (missing parts from reference TRBV5-1 and TRBJ1-2): KAGVTQTPRYLIKTRGQQVTLSCSPISGHRSVSWYQQTPGQGLQFLFEYFSETQRNKGNFPGRFSGRQFSNSRSEMNVSTLELGDSALYLCASSSEGAHYGYTFGSGTRLTVV.